Given below is one T cell receptor beta chain in context. The antigen is unknown. The sample comes from a study of T-cell reconstitution after alpha-beta-depleted transplantation in children. General observations from the study: Recipient T cells and thymic progenitors that survived were the source of the high TCRbeta diversity seen at day 60 in some patients. Diversity and T-cell counts at one year after transplant derived mostly from new T cells.

CDR1 is SEHNR and CDR2 is FQNEAQ in the germline V gene (reference sequence). V lost 5 bases, J lost 4 bases, and 5 bases stayed unmatched. The CDR3 runs 14 residues. Unique molecular identifiers were used to barcode this TCRbeta library. TCRdb reanalysed the PCR reads using MiXCR and keeps one entry per CDR3 protein. The data contain 130,000 to 150,000 distinct CDR3 sequences, 8% to 10% of them singletons. The sequence was collected from a female patient under 10 years old who had a stem cell transplant for congenital amegakaryocytic thrombocytopenia, so the T cells may come from the graft donor. The chain recombines TRBV7-9 with TRBJ2-1, with 7 bases lining up with TRBD1. Material: PBMCs, mostly from graft donor cells, obtained 180 days after TCRalphabeta/CD19-depleted stem cell transplant. CDR3 DNA: TGTGCCAGCAGCGCGCCGGACAGGTACAATGAGCAGTTCTTC. Its translation is CASSAPDRYNEQFF. Combining the CDR3 with reference TRBV7-9 and TRBJ2-1 gives the whole variable domain DTGVSQNPRHKITKRGQNVTFRCDPISEHNRLYWYRQTLGQGPEFLTYFQNEAQLEKSRLLSDRFSAERPKGSFSTLEIQRTEQGDSAMYLCASSAPDRYNEQFFGPGTRLTVL.